The rows below give T cell receptor beta chains drawn from one sample of a study of shared clonotypes between healthy human individuals. The method was immunoSEQ multiplex PCR; TCRdb's version includes in-frame clones alone and lacks a portion of them. The data contain around 2,000,000 clones, just under 95% of them singletons. The sample comprised naive CD8+ T cells sorted from blood. These TCRs come from a man aged 18 to 35 in good health. CDR3s include the opening cysteine and the closing phenylalanine or tryptophan. A D gene is named only where the DNA matches it firmly. Clone sizes are given selectively: once, few, many, or a class where the clone is expanded.

cdr3_aa cdr3_nt j_call clone_size d_call v_call
CASSFIGGQGNTEAFF TGTGCCAGCAGCTTTATAGGTGGACAGGGAAACACTGAAGCTTTCTTT TRBJ1-1 - TRBD1 TRBV7-9
CASSLRAGEQFF TGTGCCAGCAGTTTGAGGGCGGGTGAGCAGTTCTTC TRBJ2-1 - - TRBV27
CASSLYGYTF TGTGCCAGCAGTCTGTATGGCTACACCTTC TRBJ1-2 few - TRBV7-9
CSAYRVAEAFF TGCAGTGCTTACAGGGTAGCTGAAGCTTTCTTT TRBJ1-1 - - TRBV20-1
CASSDTDTQYF TGCGCCAGCAGCGACACAGATACGCAGTATTTT TRBJ2-3 - - TRBV10-2
CASSLLGVSRPGELFF TGTGCCAGCAGTTTATTAGGAGTCTCAAGACCCGGGGAGCTGTTTTTT TRBJ2-2 - - TRBV27
CASSSWDSGDTQYF TGTGCCAGCAGTTCCTGGGACAGCGGAGATACGCAGTATTTT TRBJ2-3 - TRBD1 TRBV6-5
CASSLKVEEPNYGYTF TGTGCCAGCAGCTTAAAGGTGGAGGAACCTAACTATGGCTACACCTTC TRBJ1-2 - - TRBV7-9
CASSYSQGLETQYF TGTGCCAGCAGTTACTCGCAGGGGCTGGAGACCCAGTACTTC TRBJ2-5 - - TRBV6-5
CASSLSQGGGYEQYF TGTGCCAGCAGTTTATCGCAGGGAGGGGGCTACGAGCAGTACTTC TRBJ2-7 - - TRBV28
CASSQGAGGFPEQYF TGCGCCAGCAGCCAAGGAGCGGGGGGGTTTCCCGAGCAGTACTTC TRBJ2-7 - TRBD2 TRBV4-1
CASGYRGQETQYF TGTGCCAGCGGGTACAGGGGGCAAGAGACCCAGTACTTC TRBJ2-5 - TRBD1 TRBV28
CASSQVMDSDYEQYF TGCGCCAGCAGCCAAGTCATGGACTCTGACTACGAGCAGTACTTC TRBJ2-7 - - TRBV4-3
CAWAGVDYEQYF TGTGCCTGGGCCGGGGTCGATTACGAGCAGTACTTC TRBJ2-7 - - TRBV30